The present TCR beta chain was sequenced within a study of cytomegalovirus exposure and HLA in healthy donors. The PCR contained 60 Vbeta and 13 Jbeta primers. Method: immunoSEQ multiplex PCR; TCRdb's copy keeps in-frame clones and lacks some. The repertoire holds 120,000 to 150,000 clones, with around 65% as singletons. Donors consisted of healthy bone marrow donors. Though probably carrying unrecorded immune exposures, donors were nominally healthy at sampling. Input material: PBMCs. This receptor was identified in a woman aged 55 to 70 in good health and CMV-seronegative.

CDR3 amino acids: CASRKGERGTEAFF. The CDR3 DNA sequence: TGTGCCAGCAGGAAGGGGGAGCGCGGCACTGAAGCTTTCTTT. The V call is TRBV6-1, the J call TRBJ1-1, with D perhaps matching TRBD1 (6 bases). CDR3 length equals 14 residues. V was cut by 6 bases and J by 4 bases, with 15 bases left in between. Germline CDR1 is MNHNS and CDR2 is SASEGT.